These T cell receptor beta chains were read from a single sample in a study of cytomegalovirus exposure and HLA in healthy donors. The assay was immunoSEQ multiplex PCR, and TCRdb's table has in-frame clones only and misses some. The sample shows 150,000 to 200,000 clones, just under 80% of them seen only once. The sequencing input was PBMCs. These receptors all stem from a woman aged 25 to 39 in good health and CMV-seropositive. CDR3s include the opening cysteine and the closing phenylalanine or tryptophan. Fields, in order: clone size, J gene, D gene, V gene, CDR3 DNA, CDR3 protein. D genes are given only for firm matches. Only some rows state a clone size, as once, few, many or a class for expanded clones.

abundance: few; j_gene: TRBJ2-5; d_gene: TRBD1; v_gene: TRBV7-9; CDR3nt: TGTGCCAGCAGCTCCGGGGACAGGGGTCAGTACTTC; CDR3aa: CASSSGDRGQYF
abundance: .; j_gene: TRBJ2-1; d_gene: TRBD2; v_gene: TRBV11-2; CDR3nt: TGTGCCAGCAGCTCCGGGACCCGGGGGGGCAATGAGCAGTTCTTC; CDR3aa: CASSSGTRGGNEQFF
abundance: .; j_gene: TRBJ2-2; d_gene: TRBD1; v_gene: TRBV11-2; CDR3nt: TGTGCCAGCAGTCTAGGGGGCGGCGCGGAGCTGTTTTTT; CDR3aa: CASSLGGGAELFF
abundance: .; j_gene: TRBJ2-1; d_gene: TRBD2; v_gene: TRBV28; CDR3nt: TGTGCCAGCAGCTCGGCTCGTAGCGGGAGGCCGAATGAGCAGTTCTTC; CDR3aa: CASSSARSGRPNEQFF
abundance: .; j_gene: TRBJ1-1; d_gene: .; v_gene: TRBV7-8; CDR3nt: TGTGCCAGCAGCTTAGGAGGCGGGAGGGACACTGAAGCTTTCTTT; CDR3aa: CASSLGGGRDTEAFF
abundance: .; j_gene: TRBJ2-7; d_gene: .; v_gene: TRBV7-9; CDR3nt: TGTGCCAGCAGCCCTAGACAGGACTACGAGCAGTACTTC; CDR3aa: CASSPRQDYEQYF
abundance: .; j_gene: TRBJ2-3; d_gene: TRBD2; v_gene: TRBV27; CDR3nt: TGTGCCAGCACGTTCGGTAGCGGGGCTTTTGATACGCAGTATTTT; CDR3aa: CASTFGSGAFDTQYF
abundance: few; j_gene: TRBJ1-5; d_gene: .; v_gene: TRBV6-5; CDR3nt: TGTGCCAGCAGTTACCAGGGATCCAATCAGCCCCAGCATTTT; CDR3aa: CASSYQGSNQPQHF
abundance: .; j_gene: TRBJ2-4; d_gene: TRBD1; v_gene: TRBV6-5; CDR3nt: TGTGCCAGCAGAACAGGGGGACAGAACATTCAGTACTTC; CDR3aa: CASRTGGQNIQYF
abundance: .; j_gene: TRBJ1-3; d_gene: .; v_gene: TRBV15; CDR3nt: TGTGCCACCAGCAGAGATAGAATTGGAAACACCATATATTTT; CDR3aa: CATSRDRIGNTIYF
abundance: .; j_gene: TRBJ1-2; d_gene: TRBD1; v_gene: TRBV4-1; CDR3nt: TGCGCCAGCAGCCAGGATGACAGGGACTATGGCTACACCTTC; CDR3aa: CASSQDDRDYGYTF
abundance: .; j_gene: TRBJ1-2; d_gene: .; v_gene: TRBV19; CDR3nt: TGTGCCACCCAACAGGGCAGGGTCCAGGGAGGCTACACCTTC; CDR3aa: CATQQGRVQGGYTF
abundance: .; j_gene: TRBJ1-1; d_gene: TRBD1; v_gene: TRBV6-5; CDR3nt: TGTGCCAGCAGTATAGACAGGGGAGGAACTGAAGCTTTCTTT; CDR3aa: CASSIDRGGTEAFF
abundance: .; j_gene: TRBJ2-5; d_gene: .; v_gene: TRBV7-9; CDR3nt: TGTGCCAGCAGCATTTTCTCAGAGACCCAGTACTTC; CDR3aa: CASSIFSETQYF
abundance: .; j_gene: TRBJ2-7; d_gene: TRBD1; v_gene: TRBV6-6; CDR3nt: TGTGCCAGCAGCCCCGGGACAGGGAGCTACGAGCAGTACTTC; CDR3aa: CASSPGTGSYEQYF
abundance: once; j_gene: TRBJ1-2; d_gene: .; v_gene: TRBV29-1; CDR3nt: TGCAGCGTTGAAATCTTGGGCAGCAACTATGGCTACACCTTC; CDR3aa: CSVEILGSNYGYTF
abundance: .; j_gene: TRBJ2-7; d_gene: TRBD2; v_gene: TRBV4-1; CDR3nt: TGCGCCAGCAGCCCTTGGACTAGCGGCCAAGCAAGCTACGAGCAGTACTTC; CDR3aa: CASSPWTSGQASYEQYF
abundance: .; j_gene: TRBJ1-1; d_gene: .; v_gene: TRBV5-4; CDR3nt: TGTGCCAGCAGCTCCTGGGGCGGGGGAGGTACTGAAGCTTTCTTT; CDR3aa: CASSSWGGGGTEAFF
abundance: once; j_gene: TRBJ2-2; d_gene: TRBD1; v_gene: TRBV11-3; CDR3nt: TGTGCCAGCTCGGGACAGACGAACACCGGGGAGCTGTTTTTT; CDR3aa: CASSGQTNTGELFF
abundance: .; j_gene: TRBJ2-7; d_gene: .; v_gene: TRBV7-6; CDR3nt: TGTGCCAGCAGTTTTAGACAGGCCAGCTCCTACGAGCAGTACTTC; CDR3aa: CASSFRQASSYEQYF
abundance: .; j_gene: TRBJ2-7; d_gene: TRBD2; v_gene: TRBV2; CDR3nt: TGTGCCAGCTTAGCGGGCGCCTACGAGCAGTACTTC; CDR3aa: CASLAGAYEQYF
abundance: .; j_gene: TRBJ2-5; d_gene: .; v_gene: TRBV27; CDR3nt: TGTGCCAGCTCTGAGGGGAGGAGGAGGGAGACCCAGTACTTC; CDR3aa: CASSEGRRRETQYF
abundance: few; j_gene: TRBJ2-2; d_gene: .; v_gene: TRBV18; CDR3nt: TGTGCCAGCTCATACAGGGACACCGGGGAGCTGTTTTTT; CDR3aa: CASSYRDTGELFF
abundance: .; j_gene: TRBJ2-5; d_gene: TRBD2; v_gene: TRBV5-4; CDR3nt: TGTGCCAGCAGCCTTCCTAGCGGGGGCCAAGAGACCCAGTACTTC; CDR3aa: CASSLPSGGQETQYF
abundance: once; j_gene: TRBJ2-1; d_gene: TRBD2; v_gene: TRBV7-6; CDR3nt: TGTGCCAGCAGCTTTGCGGGAGCCCGAGGCAATGAGCAGTTCTTC; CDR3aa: CASSFAGARGNEQFF
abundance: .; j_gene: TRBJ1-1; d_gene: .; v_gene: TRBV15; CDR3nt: TGTGCCACCAGCAGAGATAGGGGGTTCATGAACACTGAAGCTTTCTTT; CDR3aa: CATSRDRGFMNTEAFF
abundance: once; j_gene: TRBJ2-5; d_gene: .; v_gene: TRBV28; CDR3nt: TGTGCCAGCAGACTGACTTTCGGAACGCCGTACTTC; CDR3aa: CASRLTFGTPYF
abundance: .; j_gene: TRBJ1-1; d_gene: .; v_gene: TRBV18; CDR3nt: TGTGCCAGCTCACCGCGGGCAGGGGCGGCGAACACTGAAGCTTTCTTT; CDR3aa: CASSPRAGAANTEAFF
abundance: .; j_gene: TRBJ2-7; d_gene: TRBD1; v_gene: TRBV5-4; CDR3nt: TGTGCCAGCAGCTTCGGGACAGGGATCTACGAGCAGTACTTC; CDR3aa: CASSFGTGIYEQYF
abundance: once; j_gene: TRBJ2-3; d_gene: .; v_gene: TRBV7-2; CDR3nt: TGTGCCAGCAGCCGCGCGGGCACAGATACGCAGTATTTT; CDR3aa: CASSRAGTDTQYF
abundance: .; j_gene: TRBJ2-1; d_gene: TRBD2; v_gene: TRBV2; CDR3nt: TGTGCCAGCAGTATCCTAGCGGGGGGGAACAATGAGCAGTTCTTC; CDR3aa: CASSILAGGNNEQFF
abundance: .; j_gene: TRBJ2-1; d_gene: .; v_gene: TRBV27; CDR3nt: TGTGCCAGCAGTTTAAACAGGGGGGGAACATACAATGAGCAGTTCTTC; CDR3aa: CASSLNRGGTYNEQFF
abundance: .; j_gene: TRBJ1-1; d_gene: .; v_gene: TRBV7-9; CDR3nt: TGTGCCAGCAGCTTATATCAGGGAAACACTGAAGCTTTCTTT; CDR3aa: CASSLYQGNTEAFF
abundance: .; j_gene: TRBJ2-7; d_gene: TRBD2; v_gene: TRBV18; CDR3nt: TGTGCCAGCTCACCGGGACTAGCGGGAGACGAGCAGTACTTC; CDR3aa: CASSPGLAGDEQYF
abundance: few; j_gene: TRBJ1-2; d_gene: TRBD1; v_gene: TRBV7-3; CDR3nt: TGTGCCAGCAGCTCCCGGGACAGCTATGGCTACACCTTC; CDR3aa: CASSSRDSYGYTF
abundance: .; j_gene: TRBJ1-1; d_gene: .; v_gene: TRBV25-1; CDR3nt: TGTGCCAGCAGTGCTCTTGCGACAGGAGAAGCTTTCTTT; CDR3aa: CASSALATGEAFF
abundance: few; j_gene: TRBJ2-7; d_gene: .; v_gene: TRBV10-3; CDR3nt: TGTGCCATCGGTTCAGGGGACTCCTACGAGCAGTACTTC; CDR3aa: CAIGSGDSYEQYF
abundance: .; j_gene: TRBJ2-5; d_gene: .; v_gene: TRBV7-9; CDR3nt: TGTGCCAGCAGCTTAGCAAGCAAGGGAGGGACCCAGTACTTC; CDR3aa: CASSLASKGGTQYF
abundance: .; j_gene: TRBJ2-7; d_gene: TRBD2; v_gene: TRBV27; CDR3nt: TGTGCCAGCAGGGTCACAGCGGGAGTTAGGTACGAGCAGTACTTC; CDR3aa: CASRVTAGVRYEQYF
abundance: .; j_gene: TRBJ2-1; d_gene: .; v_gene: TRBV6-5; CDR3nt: TGTGCCAGCCGCGGTCAGTTCTTC; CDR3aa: CASRGQFF
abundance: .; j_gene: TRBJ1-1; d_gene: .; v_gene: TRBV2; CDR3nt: TGTGCCAGCGAGGAACAGGTGAACACTGAAGCTTTCTTT; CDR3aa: CASEEQVNTEAFF
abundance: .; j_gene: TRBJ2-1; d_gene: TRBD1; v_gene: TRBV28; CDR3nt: TGTGCCAGCAGCCGGGGACAGGTCTCCTACAATGAGCAGTTCTTC; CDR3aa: CASSRGQVSYNEQFF
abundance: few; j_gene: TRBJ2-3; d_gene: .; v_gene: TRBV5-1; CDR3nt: TGCGCCAGCAGCTTCCCCGACTCCACAGATACGCAGTATTTT; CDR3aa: CASSFPDSTDTQYF
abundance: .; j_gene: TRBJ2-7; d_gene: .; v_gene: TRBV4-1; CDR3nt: TGCGCCAGCAGCATAAATAACTACGAGCAGTACTTC; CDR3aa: CASSINNYEQYF
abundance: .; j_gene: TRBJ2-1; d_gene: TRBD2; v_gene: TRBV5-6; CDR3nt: TGTGCCAGCAGCCCACTACTAGCGGGGGGCCGCAATGAGCAGTTCTTC; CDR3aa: CASSPLLAGGRNEQFF
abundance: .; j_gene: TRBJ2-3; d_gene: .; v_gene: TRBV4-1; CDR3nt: TGCGCCAGCAGCCAAGCAGGGTTGGGTGATACGCAGTATTTT; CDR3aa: CASSQAGLGDTQYF
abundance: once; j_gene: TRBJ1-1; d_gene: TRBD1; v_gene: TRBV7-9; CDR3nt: TGTGCCAGCAGCTTAGCGCCGGACAGGGGTGTCACTGAAGCTTTCTTT; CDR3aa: CASSLAPDRGVTEAFF
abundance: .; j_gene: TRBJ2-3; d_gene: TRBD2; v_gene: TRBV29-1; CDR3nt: TGCAGCGCGCGGGGGTACACAGATACGCAGTATTTT; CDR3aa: CSARGYTDTQYF
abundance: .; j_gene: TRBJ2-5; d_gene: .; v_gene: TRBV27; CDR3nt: TGTGCCAGCAGCTCGGAGGGGAGAACGGACCAGTACTTC; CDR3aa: CASSSEGRTDQYF
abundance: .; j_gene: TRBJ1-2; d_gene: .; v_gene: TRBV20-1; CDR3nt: TGCAGAGGGAGCGCGGGTGATGGCTACACCTTC; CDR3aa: CRGSAGDGYTF
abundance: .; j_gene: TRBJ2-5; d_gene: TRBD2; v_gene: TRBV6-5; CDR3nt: TGTGCCAGCAGTTTGCGGGAGAGGGAGACCCAGTACTTC; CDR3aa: CASSLRERETQYF
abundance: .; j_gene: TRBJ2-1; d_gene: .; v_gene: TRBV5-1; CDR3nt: TGCGCCAGCAGCTTGGCCGGTGGACAAAGGCAGCAGGCAATTCGGTCCGAGCAGTTCTTC; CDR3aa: CASSLAGGQRQQAIRSEQFF
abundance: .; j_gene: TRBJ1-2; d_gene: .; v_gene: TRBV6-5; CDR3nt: TGTGCCAGCAGTTACGGGACTCAGGACTATGGCTACACCTTC; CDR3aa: CASSYGTQDYGYTF
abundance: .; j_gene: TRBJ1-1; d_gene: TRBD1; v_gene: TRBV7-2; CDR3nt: TGTGCCAGCAGCTCTCGACAGGGGATTAACACTGAAGCTTTCTTT; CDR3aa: CASSSRQGINTEAFF
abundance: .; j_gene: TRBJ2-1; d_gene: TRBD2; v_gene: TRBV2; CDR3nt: TGTGCCAAATCAAAGGCGGGAGGTGTAAACAATGAGCAGTTCTTC; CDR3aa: CAKSKAGGVNNEQFF